This T cell receptor beta chain comes out of a study of Ad26.COV2.S vaccination and SARS-CoV-2 variants. Background on the study: Participants got Ad26.COV2.S intramuscularly, once or twice 56 days apart. Study results and limitations: Placebo recipients and vaccine recipients were similar in non-spike TCR breadth.

With respect to this clone: Its matching antigen is unknown.

Treatment defined: 15 to 20 received Ad26.COV2.S at low or high dose, single or two shots; 5 received placebo; per-sample allocation not given. The investigators took samples on day 63 after the first vaccine or placebo injection. Germline CDR1 reads LNHNV; CDR2 reads YYDKDF (reference sequence). Between the trimmed V and J ends, which lost 9 bases and 4 bases, there was a span of 12 bases. The CDR3 covers 12 residues. TCRdb's table, derived via immunoSEQ multiplex PCR, lists solely in-frame clones and lacks some. The sample comprises fewer than 500,000 clones, around 90% of which are singletons, and around 4.5% rests with the top ten.

The sequencing here drew on peripheral blood, taken in a trial of Ad26.COV2.S vaccine versus placebo. The origin of this receptor is a person between 18 and 65 years old who received the Ad26.COV2.S COVID-19 vaccine or a placebo. The chain uses TRBV15 and TRBJ1-2, with TRBD1 as a possible D gene (5 bases). The CDR3 nucleotides are TGTGCCACAAGACAGAGTTCCTATGGCTACACCTTC. Its protein product is CATRQSSYGYTF.